The rows below give T cell receptor beta chains drawn from one sample of a study of CD8+CD57+ T cells in acquired aplastic anemia. A single record per CDR3 protein comes from TCRdb applying MiXCR to the reads. The repertoire holds a few hundred thousand distinct CDR3 sequences, with roughly 35% as singletons. The material sequenced was sorted CD4+, CD8+, or CD8+CD57+ T cells (not recorded which) from PBMCs. The receptors were gathered from a human donor in good health, serving as a control. Both conserved end residues are part of each CDR3. D genes are given only for firm matches. Expanded clones get a size class; other rows say once, few or many, or leave the size out.

length | J | V | size | D | DNA | CDR3
16 | TRBJ2-2 | TRBV19 | many | - | TGTGCCAGTATCGGGAGGGGGACAGGGAACACCGGGGAGCTGTTTTTT | CASIGRGTGNTGELFF
15 | TRBJ2-1 | TRBV11-2 | - | TRBD1 | TGTGCCAGCAGCCCACGCGGACAGGTCGGCAATGAGCAGTTCTTC | CASSPRGQVGNEQFF
14 | TRBJ2-3 | TRBV2 | many | - | TGTGCCAGCAGTGGATTTAGCCGGACAGATACGCAGTATTTT | CASSGFSRTDTQYF
17 | TRBJ1-1 | TRBV20-1 | few | - | TGCAGTGCTGGCCTTCGGGGCGTTACCCCAGTAAACACTGAAGCTTTCTTT | CSAGLRGVTPVNTEAFF
14 | TRBJ1-6 | TRBV6-5 | many | - | TGTGCCAGCAGTTCGGGACCTTATAATTCACCCCTCCACTTT | CASSSGPYNSPLHF
12 | TRBJ1-4 | TRBV20-1 | - | - | TGCAGTGCTAGGGCGCCGGGGGAAAAACTGTTTTTT | CSARAPGEKLFF
14 | TRBJ2-3 | TRBV5-8 | - | - | TGTGCCAGCAGCTTGGAGGTGGGCTGGGATACGCAGTATTTT | CASSLEVGWDTQYF
16 | TRBJ2-7 | TRBV12-3/TRBV12-4 | - | TRBD2 | TGTGCCAGCAGTTTAATCGTTTGGGGAGGGCACTATGAGCAGTACTTC | CASSLIVWGGHYEQYF
17 | TRBJ2-5 | TRBV7-8 | - | TRBD2 | TGTGCCAGCAGCCGCCTCCACGACCCGGGAGGACAAGAGACCCAGTACTTC | CASSRLHDPGGQETQYF
13 | TRBJ1-6 | TRBV20-1 | many | - | TGCAGTGCTAGTCGGGGAAATAATTCACCCCTCCACTTT | CSASRGNNSPLHF
17 | TRBJ1-1 | TRBV7-8 | - | - | TGTGCCAGCAGCTTCCTACTAATGGGGGGCGGGAGCACTGAAGCTTTCTTT | CASSFLLMGGGSTEAFF
14 | TRBJ2-7 | TRBV2 | many | TRBD1 | TGTGCCAGCAGCCCGGGACAGGGTTCCTACGAGCAGTACTTC | CASSPGQGSYEQYF
15 | TRBJ2-3 | TRBV5-4 | - | TRBD2 | TGTGCCAGCAGCTTGGGGGGGAGGGGCCCAGATACGCAGTATTTT | CASSLGGRGPDTQYF
14 | TRBJ1-3 | TRBV19 | - | - | TGTGCCAGTAGCGTCGCAGGGGCTGGAAACACCATATATTTT | CASSVAGAGNTIYF
15 | TRBJ2-5 | TRBV20-1 | - | TRBD1 | TGCAGTGCTAGAGGTTGGGGACAGGGGAGAGAGACCCAGTACTTC | CSARGWGQGRETQYF
15 | TRBJ2-7 | TRBV15 | few | - | TGTGCCACCAGCAGTGCCCTAAGAAGCTCCTACGAGCAGTACTTC | CATSSALRSSYEQYF
12 | TRBJ1-2 | TRBV10-3 | many | - | TGTGCCATCAGTGACGGACTCTATGGCTACACCTTC | CAISDGLYGYTF
13 | TRBJ2-3 | TRBV29-1 | many | TRBD2 | TGCGGCGTTAGAGCGGGGAACACAGATACGCAGTATTTT | CGVRAGNTDTQYF
14 | TRBJ2-1 | TRBV20-1 | many | - | TGCAGTGCTCCGCTTAGGGGCTACTACAATGAGCAGTTCTTC | CSAPLRGYYNEQFF
15 | TRBJ2-6 | TRBV24-1 | many | - | TGTGCCCCGCGCCCTGCGAACCCTGGGGCCAACGTCCTGACTTTC | CAPRPANPGANVLTF
13 | TRBJ1-1 | TRBV7-2 | few | - | TGTGCCAGCAGCTTAGTTCGGCAGACTGAAGCTTTCTTT | CASSLVRQTEAFF
13 | TRBJ1-1 | TRBV10-1 | many | - | TGCGCCAGCAGTGAGGACAGAAACACTGAAGCTTTCTTT | CASSEDRNTEAFF